The clone carrying this TCR beta chain was recorded many times. One junction end does not reproduce the germline sequence, and a read error may be involved. Time point indicated: longitudinal time-point 3. The unsorted libraries were produced from 2 million PBMCs held at -80 C. These data are taken from a study of neurological immune-mediated disorders. A single record per CDR3 protein comes from TCRdb applying MiXCR to the 5' RACE reads. The sample has about 53,000 distinct CDR3 sequences; approximately 9.2% are singletons. The TCR originated in a woman aged 40 to 50 in good health. The source material was PBMCs.

CDR3 loop: CASSSGGINPIF. The CDR3 nucleotides are TGTGCCAGCAGCTCCGGTGGGATTAACCCGATCTTC. The chain joins TRBV7-2 to TRBJ2-7; no definite D call. Per the germline V gene, CDR1 is SGHTA and CDR2 is FQGNSA. This CDR3 has 12 amino acids.